Listed below are T cell receptor beta chains from one sample, sequenced in a study of T cells in tuberculosis. Profiling relied on immunoSEQ multiplex PCR, and the TCRdb table lists in-frame clones only, not all of them. The data contain about 58,000 clones, 88% of them singletons. The sequenced sample consisted of CD1b-GMM tetramer-negative cells sorted from PBMCs. The source is an adult woman with latent tuberculosis. The CDR3 runs from the conserved cysteine through the conserved F or W. D genes are given only for firm matches. The size field is filled for only some rows; it gives once, few, many or a size class.

.,TRBV11-2,.,TRBJ2-7,CASSLGREYEQYF,TGTGCCAGCAGCCTTGGAAGGGAGTACGAGCAGTACTTC
.,TRBV7-2,TRBD1,TRBJ1-5,CASSRTTGDQPQHF,TGTGCCAGCAGCCGGACGACAGGGGATCAGCCCCAGCATTTT
.,TRBV28,TRBD1,TRBJ1-2,CASSEGTGPYGYTF,TGTGCCAGCAGTGAGGGGACAGGGCCGTATGGCTACACCTTC
.,TRBV5-6,.,TRBJ2-3,CATQVRISTDTQYF,TGTGCCACCCAGGTACGGATTAGCACAGATACGCAGTATTTT
.,TRBV6-1,.,TRBJ1-2,CASSEGSGRKYGYTF,TGTGCCAGCAGTGAAGGCTCAGGAAGGAAATATGGCTACACCTTC
.,TRBV18,TRBD2,TRBJ2-7,CASSPPGLAGYEQYF,TGTGCCAGCTCACCGCCCGGACTAGCGGGGTACGAGCAGTACTTC
.,TRBV19,.,TRBJ2-1,CASSMGGEDEQFF,TGTGCCAGTAGTATGGGCGGGGAAGACGAGCAGTTCTTC
once,TRBV15,TRBD2,TRBJ2-7,CATSRETSGASYEQYF,TGTGCCACCAGCAGGGAAACTAGCGGGGCTTCCTACGAGCAGTACTTC
.,TRBV20-1,TRBD2,TRBJ2-7,CSAKRGYEQYF,TGCAGTGCTAAGCGGGGCTACGAGCAGTACTTC
.,TRBV4-3,TRBD2,TRBJ2-3,CASSQDSGGETDTQYF,TGCGCCAGCAGCCAAGATAGCGGGGGAGAAACGGATACGCAGTATTTT
.,TRBV18,.,TRBJ1-1,CASSPSPDSGTEAFF,TGTGCCAGCTCACCTTCCCCCGACAGTGGCACTGAAGCTTTCTTT
.,TRBV27,.,TRBJ1-5,CASSFNPDNQPQHF,TGTGCCAGCAGTTTTAACCCAGACAATCAGCCCCAGCATTTT
.,TRBV6-5,TRBD2,TRBJ2-1,CASSSLPSGSDNEQFF,TGTGCCAGCAGTTCTCTGCCTAGCGGGAGCGACAATGAGCAGTTCTTC
.,TRBV28,TRBD2,TRBJ2-3,CASSFSLGLAGAGPSTDTQYF,TGTGCCAGCAGTTTTTCCCTCGGACTAGCGGGAGCCGGACCTAGCACAGATACGCAGTATTTT
.,TRBV30,TRBD2,TRBJ2-7,CAWSVTSGRNEQYF,TGTGCCTGGAGTGTAACTAGCGGGAGGAATGAGCAGTACTTC
.,TRBV5-4,TRBD1,TRBJ2-5,CASRPPGTVGETQYF,TGTGCCAGCAGACCCCCCGGGACAGTAGGAGAGACCCAGTACTTC
.,TRBV7-2,TRBD1,TRBJ1-1,CASSGWTGMNTEAFF,TGTGCCAGCAGCGGCTGGACAGGAATGAACACTGAAGCTTTCTTT
.,TRBV27,.,TRBJ2-1,CAALGRGLQFF,TGTGCCGCCCTAGGGCGGGGTCTGCAGTTCTTC
.,TRBV25-1,.,TRBJ1-1,CASSGLGTWSNTEAFF,TGTGCCAGCAGTGGTTTAGGGACATGGTCGAACACTGAAGCTTTCTTT
.,TRBV4-1,.,TRBJ2-7,CASSQGGGEQYF,TGCGCCAGCAGCCAGGGAGGAGGCGAGCAGTACTTC
.,TRBV6-1,.,TRBJ2-4,CASSEIQTAHINIQYF,TGTGCCAGCAGTGAAATACAGACCGCACATATAAACATTCAGTACTTC
.,TRBV27,.,TRBJ2-2,CASSNAYRLQNTGELFF,TGTGCCAGCAGTAATGCTTACCGACTACAAAACACCGGGGAGCTGTTTTTT
.,TRBV4-3,TRBD1,TRBJ1-1,CASSQDRGQGVNTEAFF,TGCGCCAGCAGCCAAGATAGGGGACAGGGGGTGAACACTGAAGCTTTCTTT
.,TRBV2,TRBD2,TRBJ2-7,CASSEAPSGRTKQYF,TGTGCCAGCAGTGAAGCTCCTAGCGGGAGAACTAAACAGTACTTC
.,TRBV19,TRBD2,TRBJ2-1,CASSRPAYSGGNPNEQFF,TGTGCCAGTTCCAGACCTGCTTATAGCGGGGGAAACCCAAATGAGCAGTTCTTC
.,TRBV1,.,TRBJ1-2,CTRGQGDYGYTF,TGCACCAGGGGCCAGGGGGACTATGGCTACACCTTC
.,TRBV11-3,TRBD2,TRBJ2-1,CASSHSGSDPNEQFF,TGTGCCAGCAGCCATAGCGGGAGCGATCCCAATGAGCAGTTCTTC